These 10 T cell receptor beta chains share one sample of origin, sequenced in a study of tumor-infiltrating lymphocytes in primary liver carcinoma. TCR beta cDNA was reverse-transcribed from roughly 520 ng of total RNA. The reaction used a constant-region primer and ProtoScript II reverse transcriptase. Generation of the TCR beta libraries relied on three nested multiplex PCR rounds using slightly modified ARM-PCR. With TRBV1-TRBV30 forward primers and a C-beta reverse primer, the first two PCR rounds were run for approximately 9 cycles each. TCRdb recomputed calls from the multiplex PCR reads with MiXCR, one row per CDR3 protein. The sample yields 100,000 to 150,000 distinct CDR3 sequences, around 60% seen once. Co-extracting RNA and DNA was done with roughly 17-34 mg of unsorted bulk tissue as input. The sample consisted of liver tumor tissue from sampling region 3. The subset here: tumor region T3, left-lateral pole. Receptor source: a woman in her sixties or seventies with primary liver carcinoma and hepatitis B virus infection.

A note on this clonotype: One end of the junction does not line up with germline, which may come from a read error. The chain carries TRBV6-5 and TRBJ2-7; 8 nucleotides line up with TRBD2. This CDR3 is built from 13 residues. Germline values: CDR1 MNHEY, CDR2 SVGAGI. Here the CDR3 reads CTSSLYGTSEQYF. Written as DNA, the CDR3 is TGTACCAGCAGTTTGTATGGGACTAGCGAGCAGTACTTC.

Notes on this clonotype: A much larger clone differs from this one at a single base, so this may be a read error. The J gene is TRBJ2-5, the V gene TRBV29-1, with D perhaps TRBD1 (6 bases). CDR3 size: 12 residues. The germline V gene encodes CDR1 SQVTM and CDR2 ANQGSEA. V was trimmed by 5 bases and J by 7 bases, leaving 14 bases between them. DNA for the CDR3: TGCAGCGTTCTAGCAGGGGTCGGGACCCAGTACTTC. Translated: CSVLAGVGTQYF. Full variable domain (outside the CDR3, taken from reference TRBV29-1 and TRBJ2-5): SAVISQKPSRDICQRGTSLTIQCQVDSQVTMMFWYRQQPGQSLTLIATANQGSEATYESGFVIDKFPISRPNLTFSTLTVSNMSPEDSSIYLCSVLAGVGTQYFGPGTRLLVL.

Worth noting for this clonotype: This may be a read error: a much more frequent sequence differs by one nucleotide. This is likely a read error, given that the CDR3 carries no conserved phenylalanine or tryptophan at its end. The J gene is TRBJ1-5, the V gene TRBV12-3 or TRBV12-4; TRBD1 agrees at 8 bases. V dropped 5 bases and J dropped 1; count of bases not matched to a gene: 10. The CDR3 loop spans 17 amino acids. The CDR3 coding sequence is TGTGCCAGCAGTCCCAGGACAGGGTTGGGCAGCAATCAGCCCCAGCATTCT. It codes for CASSPRTGLGSNQPQHS.

There are many counts of this clonotype. The chain's CDR3 is CASSPLLEGARGYTF. The CDR3 nucleotides are TGTGCCAGCAGCCCCCTCCTGGAGGGGGCGCGGGGCTACACCTTC. The genes are TRBV7-9 and TRBJ1-2; 7 bases are a match to TRBD1. Per the germline V gene, CDR1 is SEHNR and CDR2 is FQNEAQ (reference sequence). Unmatched junction bases numbered 14, after V lost 5 bases and J lost 8 bases. This CDR3 is 15 amino acids long.

Details on this clonotype: A much larger clone differs from this one at a single base, so this may be a read error. The chain combines TRBV30 with TRBJ1-2; D is unresolved. The germline gives CDR1 GTSNPN, CDR2 SVGIG (reference sequence). The CDR3 spans 12 residues. Trimming removed 5 bases from V and 2 bases from J, with 9 bases in between. The CDR3 sequence: CAWDCGNYGYTF. CDR3 in DNA: TGTGCCTGGGACTGTGGAAACTATGGCTACACCTTC.

Comments on this clonotype: One junction end disagrees with the germline gene, perhaps due to a read error. The J gene is TRBJ2-2, the V gene TRBV6-4; D possibly corresponds to TRBD2 (5 bases). The CDR3 is 15 residues long. Germline values: CDR1 MRHNA, CDR2 SNTAGT. The CDR3 region is CASSARPEPNGEQFF. CDR3 nucleotides: TGTGCCAGCAGTGCTCGTCCAGAGCCCAACGGGGAGCAGTTTTTT.

About this clonotype itself: Because it lacks the conserved phenylalanine or tryptophan at the end, this CDR3 is likely a read error. The chain combines TRBV30 with TRBJ1-2; D call uncertain. CDR1 and CDR2 (germline): GTSNPN, SVGIG (reference sequence). Trimming took off 0 bases at V and 2 bases at J, with 7 bases between the two ends. CDR3 length: 13 amino acids. The CDR3 loop reads CAWSVKGNYGYTL. The CDR3 DNA is TGTGCCTGGAGTGTAAAGGGAAACTATGGCTACACCCTC.

This clonotype appeared a few times. The genes are TRBV2 and TRBJ2-7, with 11 nucleotides matching TRBD1. CDR1 is SNHLY and CDR2 is FYNNEI in the germline V gene. The trim removed 7 bases at V and 3 bases at J, leaving 5 bases unmatched. The CDR3 contains 14 residues. Here the CDR3 reads CASTGQGAVYEQYF. The CDR3 region has the DNA TGTGCCAGCACTGGACAGGGGGCGGTCTACGAGCAGTACTTC.

Note on this clonotype: Germline and junction disagree at one end, which may indicate a read error. The V call is TRBV11-2, the J call TRBJ2-5, with unresolved D. This CDR3 is built from 11 residues. CDR1 and CDR2 (germline): SGHAT, FQNNGV. CDR3: CASSLCETQYF. The CDR3 DNA reads TGTGCCAGCAGCTTATGTGAGACCCAGTACTTT.

This clonotype was observed at least ten times. The V call is TRBV5-4, the J call TRBJ2-1, with unresolved D. This CDR3 has 15 amino acids. Trimming pared 2 bases from V and 4 bases from J, leaving 13 bases between. Looked up from germline, CDR1 is SGHNT and CDR2 is YYREEE (reference sequence). The CDR3, as DNA: TGTGCCAGCAGCTTAGGGCCTTCAATATACAATGAGCAGTTCTTC. It yields the protein CASSLGPSIYNEQFF. The variable domain in full, with the rest retrieved from reference TRBV5-4 and TRBJ2-1, is ETGVTQSPTHLIKTRGQQVTLRCSSQSGHNTVSWYQQALGQGPQFIFQYYREEENGRGNFPPRFSGLQFPNYSSELNVNALELDDSALYLCASSLGPSIYNEQFFGPGTRLTVL.